The 27 T cell receptor beta chains listed next were all sequenced from one sample in a study of shared clonotypes between healthy human individuals. As defined, naive CD8 cells were CD45RO-negative and positively selected for CCR7, with terminally differentiated effector memory CD45RA+ cells excluded. Measured with immunoSEQ multiplex PCR; TCRdb has only the in-frame clones, and not every one. The sample has approximately 2,200,000 clones, more than 85% seen once. Sequencing was done on a sample of naive CD8+ T cells from PBMCs. These receptors originate from a young man in good health. Some clones in this sample may be carry-over from other donors' samples.

This CDR3 reads CSGRESNTGELFF. CDR3 nucleotide sequence: TGCAGCGGAAGAGAATCGAACACCGGGGAGCTGTTTTTT. The gene calls are TRBV29-1 and TRBJ2-2; D gene uncertain. CDR1 SQVTM and CDR2 ANQGSEA come from the germline V gene. The CDR3 spans 13 residues. V gave up 7 bases and J gave up 0 bases, with 9 bases separating them.

This chain joins TRBV11-2 and TRBJ2-2; tentatively, D is TRBD2 (5 bases). CDR3 length: 16 residues. Germline CDR1 is SGHAT and CDR2 is FQNNGV. V lost 5 bases and J 4 bases, leaving 17 bases between the germline ends. The DNA of the CDR3 is TGTGCCAGCAGCCCCCCGGTGGCAGGAGGCACCGGGGAGCTGTTTTTT. It is translated as CASSPPVAGGTGELFF.

This chain links TRBV11-2 with TRBJ2-3; the D gene is possibly TRBD2 (6 bases). Germline V gene data show CDR1 as SGHAT and CDR2 as FQNNGV. The CDR3 runs to 16 residues. Trimming stripped 1 base from V and 1 base from J, with 12 bases between. DNA for the CDR3: TGTGCCAGCAGCTTAGGGAGGGCTTCACGCACAGATACGCAGTATTTT. Its translation is CASSLGRASRTDTQYF.

This clone is a singleton in its sample. The chain is built from TRBV11-2 and TRBJ2-7; no definite D call. Trimming took off 0 bases at V and 6 bases at J, with 6 bases between the two ends. The germline V gene has CDR1 SGHAT and CDR2 FQNNGV. This CDR3 has 12 residues. In DNA form, the CDR3 reads TGTGCCAGCAGCTTAGATACGGTCGAGCAGTACTTC. This translates into CASSLDTVEQYF. Full variable domain (outside the CDR3, taken from reference TRBV11-2 and TRBJ2-7): EAGVAQSPRYKIIEKRQSVAFWCNPISGHATLYWYQQILGQGPKLLIQFQNNGVVDDSQLPKDRFSAERLKGVDSTLKIQPAKLEDSAVYLCASSLDTVEQYFGPGTRLTVT.

The V and J genes are TRBV7-9 and TRBJ2-3; D is undetermined. This CDR3 comprises 16 residues. Germline assignment: CDR1 SEHNR and CDR2 FQNEAQ (reference sequence). Trimming shortened V by 2 bases and J by 0 bases, and 12 bases separated the two germline ends. DNA of the CDR3: TGTGCCAGCAGCTTATTCCGGCAAGTTAGCACAGATACGCAGTATTTT. This gives the protein CASSLFRQVSTDTQYF.

This clone is a singleton in its sample. The genes are TRBV4-1 and TRBJ1-1, with D possibly being TRBD1 (5 bases). The CDR3 consists of 14 residues. Trimming cost V 3 bases and J 4 bases, with 12 bases left between them. In germline, CDR1 is MGHRA, CDR2 YSYEKL. CDR3 sequence: CASSQGPGGTEAFF. The CDR3 nucleotides are TGCGCCAGCAGCCAGGGCCCCGGGGGCACTGAAGCTTTCTTT.

The chain employs TRBV7-9 and TRBJ2-5, with 8 bases identical to TRBD2. Losses at the gene ends were 8 bases for V and 2 bases for J; bases not matched to a gene: 4. The CDR3 contains 13 residues. Germline V gene data show CDR1 as SEHNR and CDR2 as FQNEAQ (reference sequence). CDR3 in DNA: TGTGCCAGCTGGGCGGGAGGACAAGAGACCCAGTACTTC. It encodes CASWAGGQETQYF.

This chain joins TRBV10-1 and TRBJ2-7; D gene unclear. The CDR3 sequence is 13 residues long. Trimming left V 3 bases short and J 6 bases short, with 12 bases between. Germline lookup yields CDR1 WNHNN and CDR2 SYGVQD (reference sequence). As DNA, the CDR3 is TGCGCCAGCAGTGAAGGGTATGGCTCCGAGCAGTACTTC. Protein sequence: CASSEGYGSEQYF.

The chain carries TRBV11-2 and TRBJ2-7; no definite D call. The CDR3 consists of 14 residues. The V end was cut by 0 bases, the J end by 0 bases, with 6 bases between. Germline-derived CDR1 and CDR2 are SGHAT and FQNNGV. This CDR3 reads CASSLESYSYEQYF. CDR3 nucleotides: TGTGCCAGCAGCTTAGAGTCCTACTCCTACGAGCAGTACTTC.

This clone was observed a single time. The J gene is TRBJ2-2, the V gene TRBV28; 8 bases map to TRBD1. CDR1 is MDHEN, CDR2 SYDVKM, per germline. The J segment lost 5 bases and the V segment lost 4 bases, leaving 9 bases of the junction unmatched. This CDR3 is 16 amino acids long. CDR3 nucleotides: TGTGCCAGCAGTTCACCGGACAGGGCTTGGACCGGGGAGCTGTTTTTT. This gives the protein CASSSPDRAWTGELFF.

The J gene is TRBJ2-3, the V gene TRBV5-1, with 7 nucleotides matching TRBD1. V trimming: 3 bases; J trimming: 0 bases; junction bases outside the gene matches: 7. The germline V gene encodes CDR1 SGHRS and CDR2 YFSETQ. The CDR3 totals 16 residues. DNA of the CDR3: TGCGCCAGCAGCTGGACCACAGGGGTGAGCACAGATACGCAGTATTTT. Its protein product is CASSWTTGVSTDTQYF.

The table lists this clone with a few counts. The chain is built from TRBV9 and TRBJ2-2, with D uncertain. The CDR3 has 13 residues. CDR1 and CDR2 (germline): SGDLS, YYNGEE. The germline V and J ends were trimmed by 0 bases and 7 bases, with 7 bases remaining between them. Here the CDR3 reads CASSVDFLGELFF. The CDR3 bases are TGTGCCAGCAGCGTAGATTTCCTCGGGGAGCTGTTTTTT.

This clone was recorded once. The sample holds other DNA sequences that translate to the same CDR3. This chain links TRBV27 with TRBJ2-7; 10 positions agree with TRBD1. From germline, CDR1 is MNHEY and CDR2 SMNVEV (reference sequence). This CDR3 is built from 16 residues. V shed 6 bases and J 2 bases; nucleotides not matched to a gene: 10. The CDR3 sequence: CASSLAPGTGAYEQYF. For the CDR3, the DNA is TGTGCCAGCAGCCTGGCGCCAGGGACAGGGGCCTACGAGCAGTACTTC.

The V gene is TRBV27, the J gene TRBJ2-5; D possibly corresponds to TRBD2 (8 bases). The germline V gene encodes CDR1 MNHEY and CDR2 SMNVEV (reference sequence). This CDR3 comprises 16 residues. Trimming cost V 2 bases and J 6 bases, with 19 bases left between them. CDR3 in DNA: TGTGCCAGCAGTTTACCCCCCCGGGAGGGGGCACAGACCCAGTACTTC. Its protein is CASSLPPREGAQTQYF.

This clone showed up just once. Other DNA variants within this sample encode the same CDR3. The chain couples TRBV9 to TRBJ2-7, with a tentative D call TRBD1 (6 bases). CDR3 size: 14 residues. Trimming pared 3 bases from V and 0 bases from J, leaving 10 bases between. Germline V gene data show CDR1 as SGDLS and CDR2 as YYNGEE. As DNA, the CDR3 is TGTGCCAGCAGCGGAGACAGGACCTCCTACGAGCAGTACTTC. It specifies CASSGDRTSYEQYF.

Turning to this clone: Other nucleotide sequences in the sample specify the same CDR3. The chain recombines TRBV29-1 with TRBJ2-7, with 12 bases that match TRBD2. After removal of 5 bases from V and 2 bases from J, the junction contained 1 base not matched to a gene. CDR3 length equals 13 residues. Looked up from germline, CDR1 is SQVTM and CDR2 is ANQGSEA. The CDR3 spells CSVRLAGAYEQYF. The CDR3, as DNA: TGCAGCGTTCGACTAGCGGGAGCCTACGAGCAGTACTTC.

The chain carries TRBV27 and TRBJ2-7, with D possibly TRBD2 on 5 matching bases. This CDR3 has 16 amino acids. V lost 2 bases and J lost 2, with 16 bases in between. Per germline, CDR1 MNHEY and CDR2 SMNVEV (reference sequence). CDR3 in DNA: TGTGCCAGCAGTTTAGTCGTGGCGGCGGGCCCCTACGAGCAGTACTTC. It translates to CASSLVVAAGPYEQYF.

This clone appeared once. The same CDR3 also results from other DNA sequences found in this sample. V is TRBV27 and J is TRBJ2-7; D unclear. The CDR3 runs to 13 residues. The ends were cut back, 1 base at V and 1 base at J, with 5 bases in the middle. Germline loops: CDR1 MNHEY, CDR2 SMNVEV (reference sequence). The CDR3 DNA sequence: TGTGCCAGCAGTTTATACAGTTCCTACGAGCAGTACTTC. Encoded protein: CASSLYSSYEQYF.

CDR3 sequence: CARPYGRDCPYNEQFF. CDR3 in DNA: TGTGCCAGACCCTACGGACGAGACTGTCCCTACAATGAGCAGTTCTTC. The gene calls are TRBV6-4 and TRBJ2-1; D is uncertain. The length of the CDR3 is 16 residues. The V and J ends lost 9 bases and 2 bases respectively, with 20 bases between them. Germline values: CDR1 MRHNA, CDR2 SNTAGT.

The V call is TRBV27, the J call TRBJ1-1; D perhaps matches TRBD1 (6 bases). V dropped 0 bases and J dropped 4 bases, with 9 bases sitting between them. The V gene's germline CDR1 is MNHEY and CDR2 SMNVEV (reference sequence). CDR3 length: 14 amino acids. CDR3 protein: CASSLSKGGTEAFF. CDR3 bases: TGTGCCAGCAGTTTATCGAAGGGGGGCACTGAAGCTTTCTTT.

J is TRBJ1-1 and V is TRBV7-8; D is ambiguous. Germline loops: CDR1 SGHVS, CDR2 FQNEAQ. This CDR3 contains 13 residues. V was trimmed by 4 bases and J by 1 base, leaving 7 bases between them. The chain's CDR3 is CASSSQTNTEAFF. CDR3 nucleotides: TGTGCCAGCAGCTCCCAGACGAACACTGAAGCTTTCTTT. Together with reference TRBV7-8 and TRBJ1-1, the CDR3 gives the full variable domain: GAGVSQSPRYKVAKRGQDVALRCDPISGHVSLFWYQQALGQGPEFLTYFQNEAQLDKSGLPSDRFFAERPEGSVSTLKIQRTQQEDSAVYLCASSSQTNTEAFFGQGTRLTVV.

The chain is built from TRBV7-2 and TRBJ2-1; tentatively, D is TRBD1 or TRBD2 (5 bases each). Germline CDR1 is SGHTA and CDR2 is FQGNSA. The CDR3 has 15 amino acids. With 4 bases removed from V and 0 bases from J, the gap between germline ends came to 10 bases. The CDR3 bases are TGTGCCAGCAGCTACCCGGGACCCTCCTACAATGAGCAGTTCTTC. Protein product: CASSYPGPSYNEQFF.

This clone was detected once. The rearrangement joins TRBV7-9 to TRBJ1-3; tentative D call: TRBD1 (6 bases). Germline lookup yields CDR1 SEHNR and CDR2 FQNEAQ (reference sequence). CDR3 length equals 15 residues. V lost 5 bases to trimming and J lost 3 bases, with 14 bases between them. CDR3 nucleotides: TGTGCCAGCAGCGGATGGAGGGGGGGTGGAAACACCATATATTTT. Protein product: CASSGWRGGGNTIYF.

This rearrangement joins TRBV6-5 to TRBJ2-7; D may be TRBD2 (5 bases). V lost 0 bases and J lost 5, with 11 bases in between. Germline CDR1 and CDR2: MNHEY and SVGAGI. This CDR3 is built from 14 residues. CDR3 loop: CASSYSIGVDEQYF. CDR3 coding DNA: TGTGCCAGCAGTTACTCCATCGGGGTGGACGAGCAGTACTTC.

J is TRBJ2-1 and V is TRBV27, with TRBD2 matching over 10 bases. Per germline, CDR1 MNHEY and CDR2 SMNVEV (reference sequence). There are 18 residues in the CDR3. The V gene end was trimmed by 5 bases and the J gene end by 0 bases; junction bases not matched to a gene: 10. CDR3: CASSALAGVTNSYNEQFF. As DNA, the CDR3 is TGTGCCAGCAGTGCCCTAGCGGGGGTCACGAACTCCTACAATGAGCAGTTCTTC.

The chain carries TRBV2 and TRBJ2-5; D possibly matches TRBD1 or TRBD2 (5 bases each). Germline V gene sequence: CDR1 SNHLY, CDR2 FYNNEI. The CDR3 length is 16 residues. V lost 6 bases to trimming and J lost 0 bases, with 17 bases between them. The CDR3 DNA is TGTGCCAGCAGACTACTCCTGGGACGTAACCAAGAGACCCAGTACTTC. Protein product: CASRLLLGRNQETQYF.

V gene TRBV5-8 combines with J gene TRBJ2-3, with 11 nucleotides matching TRBD2. V lost 4 bases to trimming and J lost 2 bases; unmatched junction nucleotides: 9. This CDR3 has 17 amino acids. CDR1 is SGHTS, CDR2 YDEGEE, per germline. DNA for the CDR3: TGTGCCAGCAGCATTAGCGGGAGGGCCCGTTCCACAGATACGCAGTATTTT. This codes for CASSISGRARSTDTQYF.